Sequencing of this T cell receptor beta chain was carried out in a study of glioma-infiltrating T cells. Study overall: Before surgery, glioma patients received dexamethasone for at most six days.

Amplification of TCR alpha and beta CDR3 regions from RNA used iRepertoire nested multiplex PCR. In TCRdb, the multiplex PCR reads were re-called with MiXCR into one record per CDR3 protein. The repertoire holds more than 300,000 distinct CDR3 sequences, with roughly two fifths as singletons. V lost 1 base and J 2 bases, leaving 17 bases between the germline ends. Germline CDR1 reads LNHNV; CDR2 reads YYDKDF (reference sequence). The CDR3 length is 17 residues. This clonotype was detected ten times or more. The V gene is TRBV15, the J gene TRBJ1-1, with D unclear. The source material was glioma tissue, nonneoplastic brain tissue, or PBMCs (not recorded which). The TCR sequence derives from a human donor with low-grade glioma or glioblastoma, undergoing nonglioma brain surgery, or in good health (not recorded which). The CDR3 here is CATSRVFTIGINTEAFF. In DNA, the CDR3 is TGTGCCACCAGCAGAGTCTTTACAATCGGAATAAACACTGAAGCTTTCTTT.